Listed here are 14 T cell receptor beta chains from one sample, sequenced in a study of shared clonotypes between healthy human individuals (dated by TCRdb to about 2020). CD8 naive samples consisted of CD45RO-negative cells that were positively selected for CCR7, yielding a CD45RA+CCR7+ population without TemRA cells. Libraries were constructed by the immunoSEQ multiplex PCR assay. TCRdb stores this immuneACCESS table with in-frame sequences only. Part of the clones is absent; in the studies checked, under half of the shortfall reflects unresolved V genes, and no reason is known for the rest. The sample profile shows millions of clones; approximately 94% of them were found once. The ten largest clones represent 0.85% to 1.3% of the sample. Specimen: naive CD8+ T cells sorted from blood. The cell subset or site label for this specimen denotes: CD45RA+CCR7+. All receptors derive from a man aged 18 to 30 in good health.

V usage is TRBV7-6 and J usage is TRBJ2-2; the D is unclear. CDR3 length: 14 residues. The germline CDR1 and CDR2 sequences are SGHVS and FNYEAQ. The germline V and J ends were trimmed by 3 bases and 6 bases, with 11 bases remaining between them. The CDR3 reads CASSFSPESGELFF. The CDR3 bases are TGTGCCAGCAGCTTTTCTCCCGAGTCCGGGGAGCTGTTTTTT.

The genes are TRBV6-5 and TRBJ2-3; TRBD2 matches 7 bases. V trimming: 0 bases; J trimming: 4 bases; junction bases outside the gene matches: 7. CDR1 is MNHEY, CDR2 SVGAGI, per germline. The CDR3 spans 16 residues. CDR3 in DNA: TGTGCCAGCAGTTACTCGTGGGAGGGCCTCGCAGATACGCAGTATTTT. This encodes CASSYSWEGLADTQYF.

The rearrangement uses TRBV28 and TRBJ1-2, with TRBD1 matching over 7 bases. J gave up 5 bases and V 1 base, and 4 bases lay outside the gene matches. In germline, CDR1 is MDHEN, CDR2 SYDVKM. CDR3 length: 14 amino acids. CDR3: CASSLLGTVYGYTF. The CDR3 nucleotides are TGTGCCAGCAGTTTATTAGGGACAGTTTATGGCTACACCTTC.

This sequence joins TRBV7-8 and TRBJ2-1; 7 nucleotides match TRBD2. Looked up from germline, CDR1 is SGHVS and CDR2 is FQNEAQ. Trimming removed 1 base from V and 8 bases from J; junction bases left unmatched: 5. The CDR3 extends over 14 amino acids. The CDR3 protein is CASSLGLAFYEQFF. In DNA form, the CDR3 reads TGTGCCAGCAGCTTAGGACTAGCTTTCTATGAGCAGTTCTTC.

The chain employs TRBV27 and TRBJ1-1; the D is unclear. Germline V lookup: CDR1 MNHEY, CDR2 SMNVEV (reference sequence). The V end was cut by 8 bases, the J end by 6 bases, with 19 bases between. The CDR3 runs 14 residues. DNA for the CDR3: TGTGCCAGCGACATTTCGAGATCTGGAGCTGAAGCTTTCTTT. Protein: CASDISRSGAEAFF.

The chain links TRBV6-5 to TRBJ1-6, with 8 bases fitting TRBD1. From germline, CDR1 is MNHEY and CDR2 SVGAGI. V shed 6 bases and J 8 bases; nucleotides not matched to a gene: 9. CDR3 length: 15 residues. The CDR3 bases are TGTGCCAGCAGCCCGACGACAGGGGAGTATTCACCCCTCCACTTT. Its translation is CASSPTTGEYSPLHF.

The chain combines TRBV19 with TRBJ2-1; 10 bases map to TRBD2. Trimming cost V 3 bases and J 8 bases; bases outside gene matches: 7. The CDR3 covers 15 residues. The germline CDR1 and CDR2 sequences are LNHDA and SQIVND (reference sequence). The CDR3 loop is CASSMGLAGVDEQFF. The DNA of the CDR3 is TGTGCCAGTAGTATGGGTCTAGCGGGAGTCGATGAGCAGTTCTTC.

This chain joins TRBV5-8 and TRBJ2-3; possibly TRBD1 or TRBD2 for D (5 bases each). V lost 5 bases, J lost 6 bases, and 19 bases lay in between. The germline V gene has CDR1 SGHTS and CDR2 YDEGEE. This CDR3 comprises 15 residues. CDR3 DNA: TGTGCCAGCAGGCCCGGGACGTCACAGATCGATACGCAGTATTTT. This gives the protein CASRPGTSQIDTQYF.

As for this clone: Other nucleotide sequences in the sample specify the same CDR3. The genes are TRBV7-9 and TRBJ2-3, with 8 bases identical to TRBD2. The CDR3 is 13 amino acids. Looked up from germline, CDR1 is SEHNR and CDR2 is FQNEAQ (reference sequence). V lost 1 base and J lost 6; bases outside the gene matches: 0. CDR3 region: CASSLVAGDTQYF. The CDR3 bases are TGTGCCAGCAGCTTAGTAGCGGGGGATACGCAGTATTTT.

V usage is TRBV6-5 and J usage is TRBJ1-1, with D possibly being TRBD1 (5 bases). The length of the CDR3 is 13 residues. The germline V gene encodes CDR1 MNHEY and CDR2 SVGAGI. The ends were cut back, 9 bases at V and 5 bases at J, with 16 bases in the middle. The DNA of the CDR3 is TGTGCCAGTAAGGTGTCAGGGAGAACTGAAGCTTTCTTT. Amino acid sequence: CASKVSGRTEAFF.

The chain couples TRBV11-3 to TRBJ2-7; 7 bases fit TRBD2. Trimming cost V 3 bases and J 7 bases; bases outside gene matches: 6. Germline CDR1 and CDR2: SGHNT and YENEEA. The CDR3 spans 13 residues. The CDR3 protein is CASSFTSAGEQYF. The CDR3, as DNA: TGTGCCAGCAGCTTCACATCAGCGGGGGAGCAGTACTTC.

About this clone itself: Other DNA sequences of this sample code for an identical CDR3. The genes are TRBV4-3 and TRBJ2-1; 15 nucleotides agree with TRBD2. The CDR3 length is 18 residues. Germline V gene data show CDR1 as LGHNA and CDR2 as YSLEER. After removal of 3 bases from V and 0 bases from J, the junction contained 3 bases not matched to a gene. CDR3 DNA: TGCGCCAGCAGCCAGGGACTAGCGGGAGGACTCTCCTACAATGAGCAGTTCTTC. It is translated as CASSQGLAGGLSYNEQFF.

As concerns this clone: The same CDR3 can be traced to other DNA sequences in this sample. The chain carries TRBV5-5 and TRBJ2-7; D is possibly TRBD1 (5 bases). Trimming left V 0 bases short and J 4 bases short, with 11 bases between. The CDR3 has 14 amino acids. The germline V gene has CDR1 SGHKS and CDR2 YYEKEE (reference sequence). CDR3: CASSLGQGGYEQYF. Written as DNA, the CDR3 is TGTGCCAGCAGCTTGGGGCAGGGCGGTTACGAGCAGTACTTC.

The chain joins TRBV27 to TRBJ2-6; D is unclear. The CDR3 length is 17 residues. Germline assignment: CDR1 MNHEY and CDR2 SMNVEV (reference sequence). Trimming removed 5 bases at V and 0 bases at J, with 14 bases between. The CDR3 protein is CASSHLNSISGANVLTF. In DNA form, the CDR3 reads TGTGCCAGCAGTCACCTTAATAGTATCTCTGGGGCCAACGTCCTGACTTTC.